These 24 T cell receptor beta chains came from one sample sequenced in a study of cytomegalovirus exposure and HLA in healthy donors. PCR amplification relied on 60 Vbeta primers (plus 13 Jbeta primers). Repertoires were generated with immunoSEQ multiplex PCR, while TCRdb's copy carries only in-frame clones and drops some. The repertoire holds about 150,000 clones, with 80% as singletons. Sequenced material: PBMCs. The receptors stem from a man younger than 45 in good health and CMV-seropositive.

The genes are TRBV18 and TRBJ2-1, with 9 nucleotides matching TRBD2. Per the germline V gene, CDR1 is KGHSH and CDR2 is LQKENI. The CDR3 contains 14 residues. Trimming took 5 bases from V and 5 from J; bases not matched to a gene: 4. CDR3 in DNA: TGTGCCAGCTCATCGCTAGCGGGAAACAATGAGCAGTTCTTC. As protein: CASSSLAGNNEQFF. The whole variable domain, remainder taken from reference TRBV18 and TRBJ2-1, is NAGVMQNPRHLVRRRGQEARLRCSPMKGHSHVYWYRQLPEEGLKFMVYLQKENIIDESGMPKERFSAEFPKEGPSILRIQQVVRGDSAAYFCASSSLAGNNEQFFGPGTRLTVL.

The CDR3 protein is CAWRDHRRSFYGYTF. The CDR3 nucleotides read TGTGCCTGGAGAGACCACCGGAGATCTTTCTATGGCTACACCTTC. This chain joins TRBV30 and TRBJ1-2, with D uncertain. From germline, CDR1 is GTSNPN and CDR2 SVGIG (reference sequence). CDR3 length: 15 residues. V was pared by 3 bases and J by 4 bases, with 18 bases between.

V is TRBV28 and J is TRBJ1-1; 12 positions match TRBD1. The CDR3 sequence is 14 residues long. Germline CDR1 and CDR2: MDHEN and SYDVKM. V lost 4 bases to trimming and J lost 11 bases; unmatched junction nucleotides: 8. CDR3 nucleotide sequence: TGTGCCAGCAGTTCCTATCGGGACAGGGGGCTTGCTTTCTTT. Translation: CASSSYRDRGLAFF.

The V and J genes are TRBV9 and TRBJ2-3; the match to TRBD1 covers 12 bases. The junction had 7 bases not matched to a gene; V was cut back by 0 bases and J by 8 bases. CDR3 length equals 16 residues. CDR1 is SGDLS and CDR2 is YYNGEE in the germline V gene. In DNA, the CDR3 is TGTGCCAGCAGCGTAGCTTCGGGACAGGGGGCGAGTACGCAGTATTTT. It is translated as CASSVASGQGASTQYF.

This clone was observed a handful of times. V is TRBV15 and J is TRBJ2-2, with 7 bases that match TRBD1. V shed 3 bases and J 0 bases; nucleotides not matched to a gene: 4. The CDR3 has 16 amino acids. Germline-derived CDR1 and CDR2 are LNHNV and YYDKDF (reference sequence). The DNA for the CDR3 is TGTGCCACCAGCAGGGGGGACAGCTCGAACACCGGGGAGCTGTTTTTT. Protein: CATSRGDSSNTGELFF.

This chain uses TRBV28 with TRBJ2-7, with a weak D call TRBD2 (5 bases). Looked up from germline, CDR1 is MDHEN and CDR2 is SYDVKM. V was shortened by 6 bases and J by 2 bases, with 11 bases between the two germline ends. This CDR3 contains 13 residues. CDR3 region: CASRKAATYEQYF. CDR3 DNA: TGTGCCAGCAGAAAAGCGGCAACCTACGAGCAGTACTTC.

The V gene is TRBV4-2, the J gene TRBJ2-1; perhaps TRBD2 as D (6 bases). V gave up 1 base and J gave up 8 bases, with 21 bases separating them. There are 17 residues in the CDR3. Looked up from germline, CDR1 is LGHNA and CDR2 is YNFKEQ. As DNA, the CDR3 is TGTGCCAGCAGCCAAGGGACCGCCGGGGGACGCCAGGATGAGCAGTTCTTC. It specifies CASSQGTAGGRQDEQFF.

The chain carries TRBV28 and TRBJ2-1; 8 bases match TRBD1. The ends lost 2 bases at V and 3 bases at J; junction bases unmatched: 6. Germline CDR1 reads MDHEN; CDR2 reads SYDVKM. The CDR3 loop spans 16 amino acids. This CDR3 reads CASSLRVQGGYNEQFF. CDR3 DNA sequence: TGTGCCAGCAGTTTAAGGGTACAGGGGGGCTACAATGAGCAGTTCTTC.

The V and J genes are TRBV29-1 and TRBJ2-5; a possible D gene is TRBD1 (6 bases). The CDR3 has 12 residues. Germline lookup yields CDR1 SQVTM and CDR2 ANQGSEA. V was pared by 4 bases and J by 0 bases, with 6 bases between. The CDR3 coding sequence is TGCAGCGTTGGGACAGACCAAGAGACCCAGTACTTC. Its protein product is CSVGTDQETQYF.

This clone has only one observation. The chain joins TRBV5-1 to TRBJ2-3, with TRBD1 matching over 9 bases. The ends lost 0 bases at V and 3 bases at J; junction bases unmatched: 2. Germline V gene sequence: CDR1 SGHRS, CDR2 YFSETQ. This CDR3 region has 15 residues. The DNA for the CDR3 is TGCGCCAGCAGCTTGGCCGGGACAGGGACAGATACGCAGTATTTT. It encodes CASSLAGTGTDTQYF. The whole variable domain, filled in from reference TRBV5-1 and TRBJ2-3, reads KAGVTQTPRYLIKTRGQQVTLSCSPISGHRSVSWYQQTPGQGLQFLFEYFSETQRNKGNFPGRFSGRQFSNSRSEMNVSTLELGDSALYLCASSLAGTGTDTQYFGPGTRLTVL.

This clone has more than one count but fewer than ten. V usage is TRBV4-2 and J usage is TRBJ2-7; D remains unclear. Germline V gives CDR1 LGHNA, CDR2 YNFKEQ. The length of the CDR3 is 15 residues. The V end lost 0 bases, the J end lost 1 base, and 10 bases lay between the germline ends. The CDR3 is CASSQDELHSYEQYF. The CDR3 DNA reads TGTGCCAGCAGCCAAGACGAACTACATTCCTACGAGCAGTACTTC.

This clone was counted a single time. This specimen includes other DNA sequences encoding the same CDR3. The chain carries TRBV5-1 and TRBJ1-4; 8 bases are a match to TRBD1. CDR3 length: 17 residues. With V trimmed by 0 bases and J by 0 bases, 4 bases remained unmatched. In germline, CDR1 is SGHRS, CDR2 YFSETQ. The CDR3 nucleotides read TGCGCCAGCAGCTTGGGAGGACAGGGTGCAACTAATGAAAAACTGTTTTTT. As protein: CASSLGGQGATNEKLFF.

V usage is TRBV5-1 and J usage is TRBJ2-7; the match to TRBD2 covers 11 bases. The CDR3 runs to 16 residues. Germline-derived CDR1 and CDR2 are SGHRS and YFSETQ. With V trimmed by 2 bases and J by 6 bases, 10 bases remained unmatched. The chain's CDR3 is CASSLSGLAGGREQYF. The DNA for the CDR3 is TGCGCCAGCAGCTTATCCGGGCTAGCGGGAGGACGCGAGCAGTACTTC.

For the CDR3, the DNA is TGTGCCAGCAGACCTACACTAGCGGGAGTGAACGAGCAGTACTTC. Protein product: CASRPTLAGVNEQYF. The rearrangement joins TRBV28 to TRBJ2-7; TRBD2 agrees at 11 bases. The CDR3 is 15 amino acids. Losses at the gene ends were 6 bases for V and 5 bases for J; bases not matched to a gene: 9. Germline CDR1 reads MDHEN; CDR2 reads SYDVKM.

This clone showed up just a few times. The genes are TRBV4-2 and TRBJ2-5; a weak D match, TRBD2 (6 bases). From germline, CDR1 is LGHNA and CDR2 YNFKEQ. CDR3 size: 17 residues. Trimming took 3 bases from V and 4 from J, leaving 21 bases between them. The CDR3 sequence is CASSQVEGASARETQYF. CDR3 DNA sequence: TGTGCCAGCAGCCAGGTCGAGGGTGCTAGCGCGAGAGAGACCCAGTACTTC.

The CDR3 here is CASSADTAEAFF. DNA for the CDR3: TGTGCCAGCAGCGCAGACACAGCAGAAGCTTTCTTT. The rearrangement joins TRBV2 to TRBJ1-1, with D unresolved. The germline gives CDR1 SNHLY, CDR2 FYNNEI. Trimming shortened V by 6 bases and J by 8 bases, and 13 bases separated the two germline ends. The CDR3 is made up of 12 amino acids.

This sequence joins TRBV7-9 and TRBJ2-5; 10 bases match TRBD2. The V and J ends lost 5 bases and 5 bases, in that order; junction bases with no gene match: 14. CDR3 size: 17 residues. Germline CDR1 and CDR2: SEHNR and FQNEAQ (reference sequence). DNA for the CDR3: TGTGCCAGCAGCCCCGGCTGGAGCGGGAGGGCCCAGGAGACCCAGTACTTC. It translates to CASSPGWSGRAQETQYF.

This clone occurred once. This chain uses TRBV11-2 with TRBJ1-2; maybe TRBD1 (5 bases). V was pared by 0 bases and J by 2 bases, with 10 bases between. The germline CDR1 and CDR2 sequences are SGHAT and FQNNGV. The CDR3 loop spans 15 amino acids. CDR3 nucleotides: TGTGCCAGCAGCTTAGAGTATGGGGGGAACTATGGCTACACCTTC. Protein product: CASSLEYGGNYGYTF.

The CDR3 loop is CASSLGSGHLGYGYTF. CDR3 DNA: TGTGCCAGCAGCTTAGGGTCAGGGCACCTGGGCTATGGCTACACCTTC. The rearrangement joins TRBV11-1 to TRBJ1-2, with D possibly matching TRBD1 (5 bases). Germline CDR1 is SGHAT and CDR2 is FQDESV (reference sequence). The V end lost 1 base, the J end lost 4 bases, and 16 bases lay between the germline ends. This CDR3 has 16 amino acids. The entire variable domain, with the rest obtained from reference TRBV11-1 and TRBJ1-2, is as follows: EAEVAQSPRYKITEKSQAVAFWCDPISGHATLYWYRQILGQGPELLVQFQDESVVDDSQLPKDRFSAERLKGVDSTLKIQPAELGDSAMYLCASSLGSGHLGYGYTFGSGTRLTVV.

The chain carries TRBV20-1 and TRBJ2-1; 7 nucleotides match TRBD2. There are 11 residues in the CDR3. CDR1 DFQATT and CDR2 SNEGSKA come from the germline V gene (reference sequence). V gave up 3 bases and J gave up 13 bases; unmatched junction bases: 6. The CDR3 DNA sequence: TGCAGTGCTAGGATGGCGGGAGATCAGTTCTTC. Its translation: CSARMAGDQFF.

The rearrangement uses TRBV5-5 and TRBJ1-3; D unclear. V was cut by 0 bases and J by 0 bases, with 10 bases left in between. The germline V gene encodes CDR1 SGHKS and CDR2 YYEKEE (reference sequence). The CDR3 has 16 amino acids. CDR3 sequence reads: CASSLGLLFSGNTIYF. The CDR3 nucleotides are TGTGCCAGCAGCTTGGGACTGCTGTTCTCTGGAAACACCATATATTTT.

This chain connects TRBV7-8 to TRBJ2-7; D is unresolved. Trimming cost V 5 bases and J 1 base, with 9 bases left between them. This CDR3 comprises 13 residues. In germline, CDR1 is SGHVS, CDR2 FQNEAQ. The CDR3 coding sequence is TGTGCCAGCAGCCCAACACAGTCCTACGAGCAGTACTTC. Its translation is CASSPTQSYEQYF.

DNA for the CDR3: TGTGCCAGCAGTTTAAATCGAGGTCAGCCCCAGCATTTT. This codes for CASSLNRGQPQHF. The chain employs TRBV27 and TRBJ1-5; D unresolved. Per germline, CDR1 MNHEY and CDR2 SMNVEV (reference sequence). With 2 bases removed from V and 6 bases from J, the gap between germline ends came to 8 bases. The CDR3 extends over 13 amino acids.

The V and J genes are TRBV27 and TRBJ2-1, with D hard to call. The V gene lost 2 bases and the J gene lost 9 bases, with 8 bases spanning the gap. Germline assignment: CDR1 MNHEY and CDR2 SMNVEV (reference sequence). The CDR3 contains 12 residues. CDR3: CASSLPRGEQFF. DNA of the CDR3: TGTGCCAGCAGTTTACCCCGCGGTGAGCAGTTCTTC.